The 6 T cell receptor beta chains below come from one sample, sequenced in a study of shared clonotypes between healthy human individuals. Profiled with immunoSEQ multiplex PCR; TCRdb holds only in-frame clones, not every one. The sample yields 630,000 or so clones, 98% seen once. The naive CD8 fraction comprised CD45RO-negative cells positively selected for CCR7 and excluded terminally differentiated effector memory CD45RA+ cells. Sequencing was done on a sample of naive CD8+ T cells sorted from blood. These receptors came from a man aged 25 to 40 in good health.

The chain has TRBV11-2 and TRBJ2-1; 12 positions agree with TRBD2. This CDR3 spans 15 amino acids. V was pared by 8 bases and J by 8 bases, with 10 bases of the junction left unmatched. Germline CDR1 SGHAT, CDR2 FQNNGV. CDR3 in DNA: TGTGCCAGCGCGGAGACTAGCGGGAGAGGTTATGAGCAGTTCTTC. Its protein product is CASAETSGRGYEQFF.

The CDR3: CASSLGAGAHEQFF. In DNA form, the CDR3 reads TGTGCCAGCAGCTTGGGGGCAGGGGCCCATGAGCAGTTCTTC. The chain combines TRBV5-8 with TRBJ2-1; a weak D match, TRBD1 (6 bases). This CDR3 has 14 amino acids. Germline V CDR1 and CDR2: SGHTS, YDEGEE. The V end was cut by 0 bases, the J end by 8 bases, with 12 bases between.

The chain carries TRBV27 and TRBJ2-1; 8 nucleotides match TRBD2. CDR3 size: 14 residues. Germline V gene lookup returns CDR1 MNHEY and CDR2 SMNVEV (reference sequence). The trim removed 2 bases at V and 9 bases at J, leaving 6 bases unmatched. CDR3: CASSLPGGRGEQFF. The CDR3 DNA is TGTGCCAGCAGTTTACCGGGAGGGCGGGGTGAGCAGTTCTTC.

V gene TRBV28 combines with J gene TRBJ1-2; 8 bases agree with TRBD1. J gave up 4 bases and V 10 bases, and 8 bases lay outside the gene matches. This CDR3 spans 13 amino acids. Germline V gene data show CDR1 as MDHEN and CDR2 as SYDVKM. CDR3 in amino acids: CATDRASSYGYTF. Here the CDR3 DNA reads TGTGCCACGGACAGGGCATCCTCCTATGGCTACACCTTC.

The CDR3 loop reads CASSFIEMGEITGELFF. CDR3 DNA: TGTGCCAGCAGTTTTATCGAAATGGGAGAAATTACCGGGGAGCTGTTTTTT. This chain connects TRBV28 to TRBJ2-2; possibly TRBD2 for D (5 bases). Per germline, CDR1 MDHEN and CDR2 SYDVKM. This CDR3 contains 17 residues. Trimming took 3 bases from V and 5 from J, leaving 19 bases between them.

Comment on this clone: This specimen includes other DNA sequences encoding the same CDR3. The chain recombines TRBV27 with TRBJ2-7, with 12 bases aligning to TRBD1. CDR1 and CDR2 from the germline V gene are MNHEY and SMNVEV (reference sequence). The CDR3 is 14 amino acids. V trimming: 6 bases; J trimming: 4 bases; junction bases outside the gene matches: 4. The DNA for the CDR3 is TGTGCCAGCAGACCGGGACAGGGGGCTTACGAGCAGTACTTC. Translation: CASRPGQGAYEQYF.